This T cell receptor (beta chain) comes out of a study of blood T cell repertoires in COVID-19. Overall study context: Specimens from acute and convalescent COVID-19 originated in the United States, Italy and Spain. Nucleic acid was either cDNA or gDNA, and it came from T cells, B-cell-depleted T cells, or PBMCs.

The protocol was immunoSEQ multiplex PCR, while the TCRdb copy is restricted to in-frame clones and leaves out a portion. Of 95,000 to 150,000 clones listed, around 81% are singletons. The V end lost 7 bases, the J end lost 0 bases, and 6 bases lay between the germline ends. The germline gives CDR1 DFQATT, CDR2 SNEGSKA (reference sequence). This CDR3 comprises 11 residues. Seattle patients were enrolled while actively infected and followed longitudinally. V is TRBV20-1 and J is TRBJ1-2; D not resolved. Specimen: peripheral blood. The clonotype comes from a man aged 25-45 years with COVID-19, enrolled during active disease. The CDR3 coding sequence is TGCAGTGTAGCAGCTAACTATGGCTACACCTTC. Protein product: CSVAANYGYTF.